This T cell receptor beta chain was sequenced for a study of CD8 T cell repertoires and HIV-1 epitope variants. Study-wide context: Each of Twenty-five Gag and Nef epitope peptides stimulated a separate culture.

Using immunoSEQ multiplex PCR, the repertoire was profiled, and TCRdb retains in-frame clones only, with some absent. Here the sample spans around 2,000 clones, around 71% being singletons. As to this clone: What it binds is not known.

The origin of this receptor is a male donor with HIV. The material sequenced was cultured CD8+ T cells derived from PBMCs.

Written as DNA, the CDR3 is TGTGCCAGCAGCGTGTCCGGGACTAGCGCCTACGAGCAGTACTTC. Translation gives CASSVSGTSAYEQYF. The rearrangement joins TRBV9 to TRBJ2-7; TRBD2 aligns across 10 bases. The CDR3 loop spans 15 amino acids. V trimming: 2 bases; J trimming: 2 bases; junction bases outside the gene matches: 4. Germline CDR1 is SGDLS and CDR2 is YYNGEE.